This T cell receptor (beta chain) was documented in a study of T-cell reconstitution after alpha-beta-depleted transplantation in children. Study-wide findings and caveats: Surviving recipient T cells and thymic progenitors produced the high day-60 TCRbeta diversity seen in some patients. Expanded clones from the graft, numbering several hundred, reportedly supplied alpha-beta T cells about two months after transplant.

This clonotype was detected a few times. The antigen remains unidentified. CDR1 and CDR2 from the germline V gene are DFQATT and SNEGSKA (reference sequence). The CDR3 is 16 residues long. With 2 bases removed from V and 3 bases from J, the gap between germline ends came to 17 bases. Unique molecular identifiers were incorporated into the prepared TCRbeta library. TCRdb processed the PCR reads anew with MiXCR; each CDR3 protein has one entry. The data hold fewer than 550,000 distinct CDR3 sequences, with roughly 15% observed a single time. Sequenced here: PBMCs, mostly from graft donor cells, sampled 360 days after TCRalphabeta/CD19-depleted stem cell transplant. The receptor comes from a boy under two years old who had a stem cell transplant for Wiskott-Aldrich syndrome, so the T cells may come from the graft donor. The J gene is TRBJ2-1, the V gene TRBV20-1; D may be TRBD1 or TRBD2 (7 bases each). The CDR3 DNA reads TGCAGTGCTAGACCCCCGAGCGGGACAGTCTACAATGAGCAGTTCTTC. Its protein is CSARPPSGTVYNEQFF.